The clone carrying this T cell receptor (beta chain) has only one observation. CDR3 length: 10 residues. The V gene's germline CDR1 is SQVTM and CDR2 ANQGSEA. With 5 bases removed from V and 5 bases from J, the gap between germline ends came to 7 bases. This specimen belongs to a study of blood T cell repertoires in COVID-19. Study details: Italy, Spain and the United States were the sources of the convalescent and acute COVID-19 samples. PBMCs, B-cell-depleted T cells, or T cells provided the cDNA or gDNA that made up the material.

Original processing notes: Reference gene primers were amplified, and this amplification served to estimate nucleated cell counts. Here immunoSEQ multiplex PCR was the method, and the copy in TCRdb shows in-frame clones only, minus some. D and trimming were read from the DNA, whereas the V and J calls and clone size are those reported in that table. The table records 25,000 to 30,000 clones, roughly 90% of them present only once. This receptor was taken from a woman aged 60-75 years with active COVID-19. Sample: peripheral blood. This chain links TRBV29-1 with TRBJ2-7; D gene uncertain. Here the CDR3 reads CSVLSDEQYF. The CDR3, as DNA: TGCAGCGTTCTGTCGGACGAGCAGTACTTC.